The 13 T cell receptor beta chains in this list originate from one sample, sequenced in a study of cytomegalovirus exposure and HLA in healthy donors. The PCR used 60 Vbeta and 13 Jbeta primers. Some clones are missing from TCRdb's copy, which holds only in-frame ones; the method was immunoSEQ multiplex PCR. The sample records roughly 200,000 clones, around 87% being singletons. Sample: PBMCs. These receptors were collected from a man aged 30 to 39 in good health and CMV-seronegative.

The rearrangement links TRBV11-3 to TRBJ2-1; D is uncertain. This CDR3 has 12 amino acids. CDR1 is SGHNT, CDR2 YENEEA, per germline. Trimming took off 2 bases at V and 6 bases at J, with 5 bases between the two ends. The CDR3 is CASSLTGNEQFF. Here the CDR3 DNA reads TGTGCCAGCAGCTTAACGGGCAATGAGCAGTTCTTC. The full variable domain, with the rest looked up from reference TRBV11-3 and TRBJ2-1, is EAGVVQSPRYKIIEKKQPVAFWCNPISGHNTLYWYLQNLGQGPELLIRYENEEAVDDSQLPKDRFSAERLKGVDSTLKIQPAELGDSAVYLCASSLTGNEQFFGPGTRLTVL.

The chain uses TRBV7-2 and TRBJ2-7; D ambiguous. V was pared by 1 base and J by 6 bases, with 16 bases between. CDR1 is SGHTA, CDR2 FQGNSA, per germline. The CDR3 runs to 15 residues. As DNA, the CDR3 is TGTGCCAGCAGCTTAGGAAGGTCCCCACAGTTCGAGCAGTACTTC. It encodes CASSLGRSPQFEQYF.

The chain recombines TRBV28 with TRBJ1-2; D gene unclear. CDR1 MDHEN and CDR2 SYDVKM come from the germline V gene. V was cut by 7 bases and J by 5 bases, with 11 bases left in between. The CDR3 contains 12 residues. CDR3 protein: CASTSPSYGYTF. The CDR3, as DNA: TGTGCCAGCACCTCACCCAGTTATGGCTACACCTTC.

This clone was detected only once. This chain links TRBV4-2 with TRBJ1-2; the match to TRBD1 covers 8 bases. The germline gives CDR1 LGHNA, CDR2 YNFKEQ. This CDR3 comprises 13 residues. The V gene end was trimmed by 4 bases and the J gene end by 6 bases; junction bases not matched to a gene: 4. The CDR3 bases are TGTGCCAGCAGCCCGACAGGGGTGGATGGCTACACCTTC. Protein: CASSPTGVDGYTF.

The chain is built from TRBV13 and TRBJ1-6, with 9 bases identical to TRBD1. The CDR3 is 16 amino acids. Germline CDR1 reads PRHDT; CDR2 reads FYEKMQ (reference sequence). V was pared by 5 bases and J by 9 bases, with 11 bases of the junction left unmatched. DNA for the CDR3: TGTGCCAGCAGCAAGGGGATACAGGGGGCATTTTCACCCCTCCACTTT. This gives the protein CASSKGIQGAFSPLHF.

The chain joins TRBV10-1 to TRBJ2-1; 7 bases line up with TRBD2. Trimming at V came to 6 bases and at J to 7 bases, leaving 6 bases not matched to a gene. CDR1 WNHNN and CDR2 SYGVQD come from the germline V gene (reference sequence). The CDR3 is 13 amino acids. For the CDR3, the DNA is TGCGCCAGCAGCGGGACTAACTCAAATGAGCAGTTCTTC. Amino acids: CASSGTNSNEQFF.

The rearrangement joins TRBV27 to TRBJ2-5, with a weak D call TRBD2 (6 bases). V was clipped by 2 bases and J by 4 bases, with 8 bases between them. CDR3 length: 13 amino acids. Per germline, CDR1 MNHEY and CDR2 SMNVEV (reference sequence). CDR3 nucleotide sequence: TGTGCCAGCAGTTTAGGGGGGTTAGAGACCCAGTACTTC. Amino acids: CASSLGGLETQYF.

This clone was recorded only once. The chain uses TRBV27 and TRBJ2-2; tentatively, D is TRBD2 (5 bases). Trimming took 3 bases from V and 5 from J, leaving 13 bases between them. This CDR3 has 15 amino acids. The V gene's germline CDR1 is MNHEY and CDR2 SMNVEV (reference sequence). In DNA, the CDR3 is TGTGCCAGCAGTTTGCGGGCAGATCATACCGGGGAGCTGTTTTTT. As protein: CASSLRADHTGELFF.

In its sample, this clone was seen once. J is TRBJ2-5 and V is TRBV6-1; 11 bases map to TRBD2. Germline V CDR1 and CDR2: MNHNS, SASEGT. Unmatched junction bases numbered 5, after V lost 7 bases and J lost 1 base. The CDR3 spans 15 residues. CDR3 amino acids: CASMGGTSGQETQYF. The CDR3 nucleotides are TGTGCCAGCATGGGCGGGACTAGCGGCCAAGAGACCCAGTACTTC.

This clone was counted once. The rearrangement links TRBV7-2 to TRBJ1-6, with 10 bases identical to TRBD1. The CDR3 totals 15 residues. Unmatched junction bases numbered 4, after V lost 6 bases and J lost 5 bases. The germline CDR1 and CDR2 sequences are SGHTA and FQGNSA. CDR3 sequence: CASRDRGRHNSPLHF. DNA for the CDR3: TGTGCCAGCAGAGACAGGGGGCGGCATAATTCACCCCTCCACTTT.

The CDR3 sequence: CAWSLAGGGGATQYF. The CDR3 DNA follows: TGTGCCTGGAGTCTAGCTGGCGGGGGGGGTGCTACGCAGTATTTT. This chain joins TRBV30 and TRBJ2-3; 9 positions agree with TRBD2. Losses at the gene ends were 2 bases for V and 8 bases for J; bases not matched to a gene: 11. Germline values: CDR1 GTSNPN, CDR2 SVGIG (reference sequence). This CDR3 contains 15 residues.

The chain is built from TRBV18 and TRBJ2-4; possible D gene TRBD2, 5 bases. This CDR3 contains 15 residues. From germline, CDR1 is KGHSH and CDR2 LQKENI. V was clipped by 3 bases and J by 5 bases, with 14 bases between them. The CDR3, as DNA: TGTGCCAGCTCACCTTCTGGGAGTGTCGAAAACATTCAGTACTTC. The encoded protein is CASSPSGSVENIQYF.

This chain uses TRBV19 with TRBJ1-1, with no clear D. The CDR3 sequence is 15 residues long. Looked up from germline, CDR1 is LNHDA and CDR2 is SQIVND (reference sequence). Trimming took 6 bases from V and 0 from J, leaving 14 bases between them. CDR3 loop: CASSLLYPMNTEAFF. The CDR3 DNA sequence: TGTGCCAGTAGCCTCCTGTACCCTATGAACACTGAAGCTTTCTTT.